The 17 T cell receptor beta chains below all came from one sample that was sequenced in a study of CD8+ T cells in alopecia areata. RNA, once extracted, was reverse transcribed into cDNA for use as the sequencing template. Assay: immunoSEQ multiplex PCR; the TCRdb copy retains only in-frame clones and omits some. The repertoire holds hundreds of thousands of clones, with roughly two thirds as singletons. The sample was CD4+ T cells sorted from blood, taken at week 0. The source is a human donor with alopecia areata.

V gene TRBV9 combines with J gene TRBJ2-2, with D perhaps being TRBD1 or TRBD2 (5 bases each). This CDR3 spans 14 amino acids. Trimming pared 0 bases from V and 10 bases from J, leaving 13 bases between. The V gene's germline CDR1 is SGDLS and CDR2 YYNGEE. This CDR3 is CASSVDPGPEELFF. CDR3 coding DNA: TGTGCCAGCAGCGTAGATCCGGGGCCGGAGGAGCTGTTTTTT. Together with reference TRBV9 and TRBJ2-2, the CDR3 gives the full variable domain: DSGVTQTPKHLITATGQRVTLRCSPRSGDLSVYWYQQSLDQGLQFLIQYYNGEERAKGNILERFSAQQFPDLHSELNLSSLELGDSALYFCASSVDPGPEELFFGEGSRLTVL.

The CDR3 loop reads CASSLGQNQPQHF. The CDR3 bases are TGTGCCAGCAGCTTGGGACAGAATCAGCCCCAGCATTTT. V and J are TRBV5-6 and TRBJ1-5, with TRBD1 as a possible D gene (5 bases). Germline V gene sequence: CDR1 SGHDT, CDR2 YYEEEE. The CDR3 is made up of 13 amino acids. V was cut by 0 bases and J by 4 bases, with 5 bases left in between.

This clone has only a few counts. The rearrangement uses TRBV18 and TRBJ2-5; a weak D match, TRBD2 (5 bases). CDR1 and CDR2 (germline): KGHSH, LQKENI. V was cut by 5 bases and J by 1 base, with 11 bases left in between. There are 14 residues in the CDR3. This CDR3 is CASSRGLVQETQYF. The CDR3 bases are TGTGCCAGCTCAAGAGGACTGGTCCAAGAGACCCAGTACTTC.

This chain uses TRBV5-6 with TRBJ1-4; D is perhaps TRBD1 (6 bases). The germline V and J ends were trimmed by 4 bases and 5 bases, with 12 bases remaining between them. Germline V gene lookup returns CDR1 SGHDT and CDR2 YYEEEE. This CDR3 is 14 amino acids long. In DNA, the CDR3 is TGTGCCAGCAGCATGGGACACGCGAATGAAAAACTGTTTTTT. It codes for CASSMGHANEKLFF.

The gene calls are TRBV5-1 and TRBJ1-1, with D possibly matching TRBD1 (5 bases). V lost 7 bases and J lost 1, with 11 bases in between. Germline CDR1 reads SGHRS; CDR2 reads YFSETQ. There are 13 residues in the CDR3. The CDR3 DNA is TGCGCCAGCGGTTGGGACGCGAACACTGAAGCTTTCTTT. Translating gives CASGWDANTEAFF.

DNA for the CDR3: TGTGCCAGCAGCCCCAGGAGAAAGGAAAAACTGTTTTTT. Encoded protein: CASSPRRKEKLFF. The chain is built from TRBV6-5 and TRBJ1-4; the D is unclear. V shed 6 bases and J shed 8 bases, with 13 bases lying between them. Germline assignment: CDR1 MNHEY and CDR2 SVGAGI. The CDR3 sequence is 13 residues long.

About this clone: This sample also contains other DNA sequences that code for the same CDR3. In DNA form, the CDR3 reads TGTGCCTGGAGTGGACAGGCTAACACTGAAGCTTTCTTT. This sequence encodes CAWSGQANTEAFF. This chain connects TRBV30 to TRBJ1-1; D perhaps matches TRBD1 (6 bases). CDR3 size: 13 residues. Germline V gene lookup returns CDR1 GTSNPN and CDR2 SVGIG (reference sequence). Trimming took 1 base from V and 2 from J, leaving 8 bases between them.

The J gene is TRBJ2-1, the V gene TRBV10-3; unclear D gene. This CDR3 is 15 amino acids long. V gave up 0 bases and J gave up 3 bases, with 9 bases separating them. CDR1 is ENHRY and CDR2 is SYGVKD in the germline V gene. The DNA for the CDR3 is TGTGCCATCAGTGAGTCGGGCAACAACTACAATGAGCAGTTCTTC. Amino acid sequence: CAISESGNNYNEQFF.

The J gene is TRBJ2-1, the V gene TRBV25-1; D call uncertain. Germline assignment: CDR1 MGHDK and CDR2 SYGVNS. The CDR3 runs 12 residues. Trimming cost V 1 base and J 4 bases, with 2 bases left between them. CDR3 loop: CASSESYNEQFF. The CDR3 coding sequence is TGTGCCAGCAGTGAATCTTACAATGAGCAGTTCTTC.

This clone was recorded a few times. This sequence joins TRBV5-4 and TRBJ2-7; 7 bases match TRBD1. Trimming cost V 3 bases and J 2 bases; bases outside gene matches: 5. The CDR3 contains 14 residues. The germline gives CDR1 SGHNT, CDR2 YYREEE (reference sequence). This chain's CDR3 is CASSSGTDTYEQYF. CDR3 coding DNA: TGTGCCAGCAGCTCCGGGACAGATACCTACGAGCAGTACTTC. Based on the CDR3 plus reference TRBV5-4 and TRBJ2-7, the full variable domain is ETGVTQSPTHLIKTRGQQVTLRCSSQSGHNTVSWYQQALGQGPQFIFQYYREEENGRGNFPPRFSGLQFPNYSSELNVNALELDDSALYLCASSSGTDTYEQYFGPGTRLTVT.

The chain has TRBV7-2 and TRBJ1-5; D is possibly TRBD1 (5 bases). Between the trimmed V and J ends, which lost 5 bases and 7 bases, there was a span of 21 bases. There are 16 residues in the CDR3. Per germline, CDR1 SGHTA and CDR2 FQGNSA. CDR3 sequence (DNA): TGTGCCAGCAGCCGCAGCGGGCGAACAGGTTTGCAGCCCCAGCATTTT. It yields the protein CASSRSGRTGLQPQHF.

The CDR3 loop reads CSWAGAPDTQYF. CDR3 in DNA: TGCAGCTGGGCCGGGGCTCCAGATACGCAGTATTTT. The chain combines TRBV29-1 with TRBJ2-3; D assignment may be TRBD1 or TRBD2 (5 bases each). This CDR3 spans 12 amino acids. Germline lookup yields CDR1 SQVTM and CDR2 ANQGSEA. V lost 8 bases and J 4 bases, leaving 13 bases between the germline ends.

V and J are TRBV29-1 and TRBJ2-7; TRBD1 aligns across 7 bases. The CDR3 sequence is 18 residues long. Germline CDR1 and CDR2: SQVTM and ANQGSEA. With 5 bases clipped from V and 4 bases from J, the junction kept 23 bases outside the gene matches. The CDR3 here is CSVLDRVPIMGTVYEQYF. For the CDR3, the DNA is TGCAGCGTTCTAGACAGGGTCCCCATCATGGGTACCGTTTACGAGCAGTACTTC.

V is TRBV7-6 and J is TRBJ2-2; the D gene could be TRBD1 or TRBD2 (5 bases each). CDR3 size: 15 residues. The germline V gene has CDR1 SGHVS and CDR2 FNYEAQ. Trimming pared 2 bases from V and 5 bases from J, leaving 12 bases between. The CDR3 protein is CASSLIRGRTGELFF. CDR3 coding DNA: TGTGCCAGCAGCTTAATTCGGGGCCGAACCGGGGAGCTGTTTTTT.

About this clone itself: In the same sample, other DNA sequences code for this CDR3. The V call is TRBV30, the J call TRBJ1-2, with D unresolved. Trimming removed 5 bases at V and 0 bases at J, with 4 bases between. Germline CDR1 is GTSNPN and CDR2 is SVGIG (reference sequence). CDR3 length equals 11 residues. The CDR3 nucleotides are TGTGCCTGGGGGCCTAACTATGGCTACACCTTC. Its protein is CAWGPNYGYTF. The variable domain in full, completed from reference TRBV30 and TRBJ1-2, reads SQTIHQWPATLVQPVGSPLSLECTVEGTSNPNLYWYRQAAGRGLQLLFYSVGIGQISSEVPQNLSASRPQDRQFILSSKKLLLSDSGFYLCAWGPNYGYTFGSGTRLTVV.

The CDR3 spells CSAGRVADMNTEAFF. DNA of the CDR3: TGCAGCGCCGGGCGTGTAGCAGACATGAACACTGAAGCTTTCTTT. The chain has TRBV29-1 and TRBJ1-1, with unresolved D. This CDR3 has 15 residues. Germline V gene data show CDR1 as SQVTM and CDR2 as ANQGSEA. V lost 7 bases and J 0 bases, leaving 18 bases between the germline ends. The whole variable domain, remainder taken from reference TRBV29-1 and TRBJ1-1, is SAVISQKPSRDICQRGTSLTIQCQVDSQVTMMFWYRQQPGQSLTLIATANQGSEATYESGFVIDKFPISRPNLTFSTLTVSNMSPEDSSIYLCSAGRVADMNTEAFFGQGTRLTVV.

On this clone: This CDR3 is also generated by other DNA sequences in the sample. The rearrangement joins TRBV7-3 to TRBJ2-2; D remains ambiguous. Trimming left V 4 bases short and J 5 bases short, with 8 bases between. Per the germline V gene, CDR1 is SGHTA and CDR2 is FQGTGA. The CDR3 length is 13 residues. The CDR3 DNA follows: TGTGCCAGCAGCTCTGACTCGACCGGGGAGCTGTTTTTT. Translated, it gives CASSSDSTGELFF.